This T cell receptor (beta chain) is from a study of T cells in Graves' hyperthyroidism and ophthalmopathy. Study-wide background: At the time of initial diagnosis and before any treatment, peripheral blood was collected.

Patients with uncontrolled infections, other autoimmune diseases, pregnancy or lactation were excluded. This clonotype was recorded at least ten times. Deletions cut 0 bases from V and 10 bases from J, with 9 bases between. The CDR3 contains 12 residues. CDR1 is SGHDN and CDR2 is FVKESK in the germline V gene. It was RNA transcripts that yielded the amplified TCR beta CDR3 regions. First-round RT-PCR of the TCR CDR3 relied on the HTBI primer set. TCRdb redid the calling of the multiplex PCR reads with MiXCR, one entry per CDR3 protein. The table lists some 600,000 distinct CDR3 sequences, roughly 14% of them singletons.

This clonotype originated in a woman aged 30 to 39 with Graves' hyperthyroidism that later progressed to Graves' ophthalmopathy. Sequenced: blood. The chain joins TRBV14 to TRBJ1-1, with D tentatively TRBD1 (5 bases). This chain's CDR3 is CASSQDGTRAFF. The CDR3 bases are TGTGCCAGCAGCCAAGACGGGACGAGAGCTTTCTTT.